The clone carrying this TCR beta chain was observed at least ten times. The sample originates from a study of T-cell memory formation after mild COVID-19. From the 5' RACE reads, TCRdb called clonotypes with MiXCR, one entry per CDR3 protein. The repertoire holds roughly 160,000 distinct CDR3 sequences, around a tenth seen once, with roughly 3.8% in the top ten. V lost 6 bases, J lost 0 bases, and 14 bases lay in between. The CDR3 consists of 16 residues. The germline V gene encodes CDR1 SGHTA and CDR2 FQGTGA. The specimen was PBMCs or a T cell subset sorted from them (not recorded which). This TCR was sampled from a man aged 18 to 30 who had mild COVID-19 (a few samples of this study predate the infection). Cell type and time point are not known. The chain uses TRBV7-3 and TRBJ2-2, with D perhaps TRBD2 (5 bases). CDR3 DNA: TGTGCCAGCAGGGACTCTAGAGCTTCGAACACCGGGGAGCTGTTTTTT. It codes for CASRDSRASNTGELFF.